The rows below give T cell receptor beta chains drawn from one sample of a study of PD-L1 blockade in urothelial cancer. Some clones are missing from TCRdb's copy, which holds only in-frame ones; the method was immunoSEQ multiplex PCR. The sample carries fewer than 45,000 clones, roughly 87% recorded once. This specimen was PBMCs, taken around atezolizumab (anti-PD-L1) treatment. These receptors were collected from a man aged 70-80 years with urothelial cancer. Each CDR3 is given with its conserved first and last residue. A D gene is named only where the DNA matches it firmly. Where a row states a size, it is once, few, many or the class of an expanded clone; other rows omit it.

J,size,D,V,DNA,CDR3
TRBJ2-1,-,-,TRBV6-6,TGTGCCAGCACTCTTCAGGGACAAGGTGAGCAGTTCTTC,CASTLQGQGEQFF
TRBJ2-7,-,TRBD1,TRBV2,TGTGCCAGCATAAGACAGGGGGGAGAGCAGTACTTC,CASIRQGGEQYF
TRBJ2-1,-,-,TRBV29-1,TGCAGCGTTGAAGTAGGCAGGGCCTACAATGAGCAGTTCTTC,CSVEVGRAYNEQFF
TRBJ2-3,few,-,TRBV4-3,TGCGCCAGCAGCCCCCAGGTGGCTAGCACAGATACGCAGTATTTT,CASSPQVASTDTQYF
TRBJ1-2,-,-,TRBV18,TGTGCCAGCTCACTGACAGGAATGGATGGCTACACCTTC,CASSLTGMDGYTF
TRBJ2-7,-,-,TRBV18,TGTGCCAGCTCACCATATGCAGGGTCTTACGAGCAGTACTTC,CASSPYAGSYEQYF
TRBJ2-3,-,-,TRBV15,TGTGCCACCAGCAGAGAGCTCGCAGGGGGCACAGATACGCAGTATTTT,CATSRELAGGTDTQYF
TRBJ2-1,-,TRBD2,TRBV11-1,TGTGCCAGCAGCTTGGGACTAGCGGGGTCCAATGAGCAGTTCTTC,CASSLGLAGSNEQFF
TRBJ1-2,-,TRBD1,TRBV6-5,TGTGCCAGCAGTTACTCTCCGGGACAGAGATATGGCTACACCTTC,CASSYSPGQRYGYTF
TRBJ2-1,-,TRBD2,TRBV7-8,TGTGCCAGCAGCCTAGACCTAGCGGGATACAATGAGCAGTTCTTC,CASSLDLAGYNEQFF
TRBJ2-5,-,-,TRBV19,TGTGCCAGTAGTCCCGACAAAGAGACCCAGTACTTC,CASSPDKETQYF
TRBJ1-1,-,-,TRBV11-1,TGTGCCAGCAGCTTAGCGGCGGGGGCCGGAGAGGAAGCTTTCTTT,CASSLAAGAGEEAFF
TRBJ1-2,-,-,TRBV30,TGTGCCTGGAGTTCAGGGGCAAACTATGGCTACACCTTC,CAWSSGANYGYTF
TRBJ2-3,-,-,TRBV2,TGTGCCAGTAAGGGGCGGAGCACAGATACGCAGTATTTT,CASKGRSTDTQYF
TRBJ2-6,-,-,TRBV4-3,TGCGCCAGCAGCCAAGGTTCAGGCAACGTCCTGACTTTC,CASSQGSGNVLTF
TRBJ2-5,-,TRBD2,TRBV6-5,TGTGCCAGCAGTTACAGGACTAGCCCCCAAGAGACCCAGTACTTC,CASSYRTSPQETQYF
TRBJ2-3,-,-,TRBV4-3,TGCGCCAGCAGCCAAGAAATTTTCGGGGGAGGAATCACAGATACGCAGTATTTT,CASSQEIFGGGITDTQYF
TRBJ1-5,-,TRBD1,TRBV30,TGTGCCTGGAGTGCACAGGGGGCAGGTCAGCCCCAGCATTTT,CAWSAQGAGQPQHF
TRBJ1-2,-,TRBD1,TRBV5-5,TGTGCCAGCAGCAGCCGGGACAGCCAAAACTATGGCTACACCTTC,CASSSRDSQNYGYTF
TRBJ1-3,-,-,TRBV6-1,TGTGCCAGCAGTGAAATCGGGAAACGCTCTGGAAACACCATATATTTT,CASSEIGKRSGNTIYF
TRBJ2-1,-,TRBD2,TRBV19,TGTGCCAGTAGCCCGGGGACGGCGGGGGGGCAGTTCTTC,CASSPGTAGGQFF
TRBJ1-1,-,TRBD1,TRBV14,TGTGCCAGCAGCCCGGGACAGAGGAACACTGAAGCTTTCTTT,CASSPGQRNTEAFF
TRBJ1-3,-,TRBD1,TRBV19,TGTGCCAGTAGAAAGGGGGCTAACCCTGGAGACACCATATATTTT,CASRKGANPGDTIYF
TRBJ2-1,-,-,TRBV7-3,TGTGCCAGCAGCTCCACGAGGGGGGGGAATGAGCAGTTCTTC,CASSSTRGGNEQFF
TRBJ1-1,-,TRBD1,TRBV7-9,TGTGCCAGCAGCTTAGCGGAGGGGGCTGACACTGAAGCTTTCTTT,CASSLAEGADTEAFF
TRBJ1-1,-,-,TRBV19,TGTGCCAGTAGCAGGGTTCGTATAACTGAAGCTTTCTTT,CASSRVRITEAFF
TRBJ2-1,-,-,TRBV7-3,TGTGCCAGCAGCCCACGGGGATTGGGAGAGCAGTTCTTC,CASSPRGLGEQFF
TRBJ2-1,-,-,TRBV11-1,TGTGCCAGCAGCAAAGGACACGTAGAGCAGTTCTTC,CASSKGHVEQFF
TRBJ2-1,-,TRBD1,TRBV15,TGTGCCACCAGCAGATCCGGGACAGGGTACAATGAGCAGTTCTTC,CATSRSGTGYNEQFF
TRBJ2-5,few,TRBD2,TRBV6-5,TGTGCCAGCAGTTTCGGCTCGGGGGGTCAAGAGACCCAGTACTTC,CASSFGSGGQETQYF
TRBJ1-2,-,-,TRBV6-4,TGTGCCAGCAGTGAAAGGCCCTCAGGGGACTATGGCTACACCTTC,CASSERPSGDYGYTF
TRBJ2-4,-,-,TRBV27,TGTGCCAGCTTGACAGTAGCCAAAAACATTCAGTACTTC,CASLTVAKNIQYF
TRBJ2-4,-,TRBD2,TRBV28,TGTGCCAGCAGTCCAACTTCTCGGACTAGCGGGAGGAGGGGTAGTAACATTCAGTACTTC,CASSPTSRTSGRRGSNIQYF
TRBJ2-1,-,TRBD2,TRBV27,TGTGCCAGCAGTCGACTAAAGCGGGGGATGTACAATGAGCAGTTCTTC,CASSRLKRGMYNEQFF
TRBJ2-2,-,-,TRBV11-1,TGTGCCAGCAGCTATTATACAGGGTCGGTCGGGGAGCTGTTTTTT,CASSYYTGSVGELFF
TRBJ1-5,-,-,TRBV18,TGTGCCAGCTCACCAAACCAGGGGAATCAGCCCCAGCATTTT,CASSPNQGNQPQHF
TRBJ1-4,-,-,TRBV15,TGTGCCACCAGCACAGGGGTTAATGAAAAACTGTTTTTT,CATSTGVNEKLFF
TRBJ1-5,few,TRBD1,TRBV10-3,TGTGCCACCTCGGGAGGGGGCCAGCCCCAGCATTTT,CATSGGGQPQHF
TRBJ2-7,once,TRBD1,TRBV5-1,TGCGCCAGCAGCGTCGGGACAGATCCAGGTCGCTACGAGCAGTACTTC,CASSVGTDPGRYEQYF
TRBJ2-7,-,TRBD1,TRBV11-2,TGTGCCAGCAGCTTAGGGTTCGGGACAGAGACTTACGAGCAGTACTTC,CASSLGFGTETYEQYF
TRBJ2-5,-,TRBD1,TRBV2,TGTGCCAGCAGCCGACAGGGCGGTAATACGGAGACCCAGTACTTC,CASSRQGGNTETQYF
TRBJ2-1,-,-,TRBV7-3,TGTGCCAGCAGCGCCTCGGTCTCCAATGAGCAGTTCTTC,CASSASVSNEQFF